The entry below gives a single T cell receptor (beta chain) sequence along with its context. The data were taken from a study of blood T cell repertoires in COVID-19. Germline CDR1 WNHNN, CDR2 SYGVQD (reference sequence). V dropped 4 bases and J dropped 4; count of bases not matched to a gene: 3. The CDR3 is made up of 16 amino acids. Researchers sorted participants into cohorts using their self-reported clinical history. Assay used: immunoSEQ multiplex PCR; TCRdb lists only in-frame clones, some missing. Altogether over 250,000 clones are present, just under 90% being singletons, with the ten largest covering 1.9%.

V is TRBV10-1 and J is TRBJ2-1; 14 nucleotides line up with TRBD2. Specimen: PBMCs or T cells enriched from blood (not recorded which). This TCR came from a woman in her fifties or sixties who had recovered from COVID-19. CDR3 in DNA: TGCGCCAGCAGTGTTGGACTAGCGGGAGGTTACAATGAGCAGTTCTTC. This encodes CASSVGLAGGYNEQFF.